One sample yielded the 22 T cell receptor beta chains listed below, sequenced in a study of CD8+CD57+ T cells in acquired aplastic anemia. Genomic DNA served as template for TCR beta VDJ and CDR3 profiling. TCRdb re-called the reads through MiXCR, storing one row per CDR3 protein. The repertoire includes hundreds of thousands of distinct CDR3 sequences, about half of them detected once, and about 20% sits in the top ten. CD8+CD57+ cell expansion, shown by flow cytometry, had occurred in the patients selected for sequencing. The sequencing input was sorted CD4+, CD8+, or CD8+CD57+ T cells (not recorded which) from PBMCs. The receptors originated from a human donor with aplastic anemia.

The V gene is TRBV20-1, the J gene TRBJ1-5, with TRBD1 as a possible D gene (5 bases). This CDR3 has 13 residues. Germline loops: CDR1 DFQATT, CDR2 SNEGSKA (reference sequence). The V end lost 3 bases, the J end lost 7 bases, and 13 bases lay between the germline ends. CDR3 protein: CSASGGNGQPQHF. The CDR3 DNA is TGCAGTGCTAGCGGGGGGAATGGGCAGCCCCAGCATTTT.

The chain combines TRBV7-9 with TRBJ2-3; TRBD2 matches at 13 bases. CDR3 size: 15 residues. V gave up 4 bases and J gave up 5 bases; unmatched junction bases: 3. CDR1 SEHNR and CDR2 FQNEAQ come from the germline V gene (reference sequence). This CDR3 is CASSSRLAGGDTQYF. The CDR3 DNA reads TGTGCCAGCAGCTCGAGACTAGCGGGGGGAGATACGCAGTATTTT.

The V and J genes are TRBV2 and TRBJ1-1; weak D call: TRBD1 (5 bases). Per germline, CDR1 SNHLY and CDR2 FYNNEI. Trimming removed 7 bases at V and 7 bases at J, with 10 bases between. CDR3 size: 11 residues. The CDR3, as DNA: TGTGCCAGCATAAGGGGCGGTGAAGCTTTCTTT. This codes for CASIRGGEAFF.

CDR3 coding DNA: TGTGCCAGCAGCGGCACTAGCGGGGGGGCACGGGAGGTTTCAGCTGGCTACACCTTC. It is translated as CASSGTSGGAREVSAGYTF. The genes are TRBV9 and TRBJ1-2; perhaps TRBD1 as D (6 bases). The CDR3 totals 19 residues. CDR1 is SGDLS and CDR2 is YYNGEE in the germline V gene. V lost 3 bases to trimming and J lost 7 bases, with 31 bases between them.

This clonotype was counted ten times or more. The gene calls are TRBV7-8 and TRBJ1-6; TRBD1 is a possible D gene (5 bases). The CDR3 is 14 residues long. From germline, CDR1 is SGHVS and CDR2 FQNEAQ. V was shortened by 6 bases and J by 10 bases, with 16 bases between the two germline ends. The CDR3: CASREGTGRSPLHF. The CDR3 DNA is TGTGCCAGCAGGGAGGGAACAGGAAGATCACCCCTCCACTTT.

This clonotype was seen repeatedly, ten times or more. The rearrangement links TRBV11-2 to TRBJ2-7, with D uncertain. Per the germline V gene, CDR1 is SGHAT and CDR2 is FQNNGV. This CDR3 spans 14 amino acids. Deletions cut 0 bases from V and 4 bases from J, with 10 bases between. CDR3: CASSLDPAGYEQYF. CDR3 DNA sequence: TGTGCCAGCAGCTTAGACCCGGCCGGATACGAGCAGTACTTC.

This clonotype was seen more than once but under ten times. CDR3 coding DNA: TGCGCCAGCAGCTTGGCCTGGGGACAGTGGGAGTACGAGCAGTACTTC. It is translated as CASSLAWGQWEYEQYF. The genes are TRBV5-1 and TRBJ2-7; 7 bases match TRBD1. V lost 0 bases, J lost 4 bases, and 10 bases stayed unmatched. Germline CDR1 reads SGHRS; CDR2 reads YFSETQ. This CDR3 is built from 16 residues.

The rearrangement joins TRBV18 to TRBJ2-7; no clear D. CDR3 size: 14 residues. Looked up from germline, CDR1 is KGHSH and CDR2 is LQKENI. Trimming took off 3 bases at V and 7 bases at J, with 16 bases between the two ends. The CDR3 loop is CASSPRPYLGEQYF. The CDR3 nucleotides read TGTGCCAGCTCACCTCGACCATATCTGGGGGAGCAGTACTTC.

As regards this clonotype: Germline and junction disagree at one end, which may indicate a read error. J is TRBJ1-5 and V is TRBV10-3; D not certain. Per germline, CDR1 ENHRY and CDR2 SYGVKD. The CDR3 is made up of 19 amino acids. This CDR3 is CASSEAQRGGTGGNQPQHF. The DNA of the CDR3 is TGTGCCAGCAGTGAAGCGCAACGCGGTGGAACTGGGGGCAATCAGCCCCAGCATTTT.

In its sample, this clonotype was seen many times. The CDR3 sequence: CASSGDITHEQYF. CDR3 sequence (DNA): TGTGCCAGTAGTGGCGACATAACCCACGAGCAGTACTTC. This rearrangement joins TRBV19 to TRBJ2-7; D gene unclear. The germline V gene has CDR1 LNHDA and CDR2 SQIVND (reference sequence). Trimming stripped 5 bases from V and 5 bases from J, with 13 bases between. The CDR3 sequence is 13 residues long. Supplemented by reference TRBV19 and TRBJ2-7, the full variable domain reads DGGITQSPKYLFRKEGQNVTLSCEQNLNHDAMYWYRQDPGQGLRLIYYSQIVNDFQKGDIAEGYSVSREKKESFPLTVTSAQKNPTAFYLCASSGDITHEQYFGPGTRLTVT.

Regarding this clonotype: This CDR3 fails to terminate in the conserved phenylalanine or tryptophan, so it likely reflects a read error. The chain combines TRBV15 with TRBJ1-1; D gene unclear. Germline V lookup: CDR1 LNHNV, CDR2 YYDKDF (reference sequence). This CDR3 contains 15 residues. V was pared by 0 bases and J by 4 bases, with 12 bases between. DNA for the CDR3: TGTGCCACCAGCAGAGACTCCGCTTTCGGCACTGAAGCTTTCTCT. It specifies CATSRDSAFGTEAFS.

This clonotype was observed at least ten times. The gene calls are TRBV5-1 and TRBJ2-2; tentatively, D is TRBD1 or TRBD2 (6 bases each). The V and J ends lost 0 bases and 2 bases respectively, with 17 bases between them. Germline CDR1 SGHRS, CDR2 YFSETQ. CDR3 length: 18 amino acids. The CDR3 sequence: CASSLGWPGAINTGELFF. CDR3 bases: TGCGCCAGCAGCTTGGGCTGGCCGGGGGCGATAAACACCGGGGAGCTGTTTTTT.

This clonotype has at least ten counts. The chain is built from TRBV7-8 and TRBJ1-6, with D unresolved. The CDR3 covers 14 residues. CDR1 is SGHVS, CDR2 FQNEAQ, per germline. Between the trimmed V and J ends, which lost 1 base and 7 bases, there was a span of 8 bases. As DNA, the CDR3 is TGTGCCAGCAGCTTAGTGCAGGCCAATTCACCCCTCCACTTT. It yields the protein CASSLVQANSPLHF.

Comments on this clonotype: An end of the junction does not agree with germline; a read error may underlie this. The chain combines TRBV10-3 with TRBJ2-5; 7 bases match TRBD1. CDR1 and CDR2 from the germline V gene are ENHRY and SYGVKD. The CDR3 covers 13 residues. The CDR3 DNA sequence: TGTGCCAGCAGTTTTGGCAGGGGGGAGACCCAGTACTTC. This sequence encodes CASSFGRGETQYF.

The chain is built from TRBV19 and TRBJ2-7; 10 bases match TRBD2. The CDR3 contains 14 residues. CDR1 and CDR2 from the germline V gene are LNHDA and SQIVND (reference sequence). The V gene end was trimmed by 8 bases and the J gene end by 7 bases; junction bases not matched to a gene: 11. CDR3 in DNA: TGTGCCAGTGCCGAGGGAGTAGCGGGGGGAGAGCAGTACTTC. This gives the protein CASAEGVAGGEQYF.

To note about this clonotype: A much larger clone lies one base from this, so it may be a read error. The rearrangement uses TRBV12-3 or TRBV12-4 and TRBJ1-1; D possibly corresponds to TRBD1 (6 bases). The CDR3 totals 14 residues. CDR3 residues: CASSPSHRDTVAFF. In nucleotides, the CDR3 is TGTGCCAGCAGTCCTAGCCACAGGGACACTGTAGCTTTCTTT.

This chain joins TRBV2 and TRBJ1-6, with TRBD1 matching over 7 bases. The junction had 13 bases not matched to a gene; V was cut back by 6 bases and J by 11 bases. Germline lookup yields CDR1 SNHLY and CDR2 FYNNEI. This CDR3 has 15 residues. The CDR3 bases are TGTGCCAGCAGGGCCCAAGGACAGGCGAGGACACCCCTCCACTTT. Translation gives CASRAQGQARTPLHF.

V is TRBV20-1 and J is TRBJ2-7; possible D gene TRBD2, 5 bases. V was pared by 4 bases and J by 4 bases, with 17 bases between. Germline V gives CDR1 DFQATT, CDR2 SNEGSKA (reference sequence). CDR3 length: 14 amino acids. CDR3 nucleotides: TGCAGTGCTAAACCTGCCATCGGAGGATACGAGCAGTACTTC. Translating it yields CSAKPAIGGYEQYF.

The V call is TRBV12-3 or TRBV12-4, the J call TRBJ2-2, with TRBD1 as a possible D gene (6 bases). The CDR3 is 16 residues long. The V gene lost 3 bases and the J gene lost 7 bases, with 18 bases spanning the gap. CDR3 region: CASSFGIQGHSGELFF. In DNA, the CDR3 is TGTGCCAGCAGTTTTGGAATACAGGGCCATAGCGGGGAGCTGTTTTTT.

The rearrangement joins TRBV10-3 to TRBJ1-1, with D perhaps TRBD1 (5 bases). V gave up 0 bases and J gave up 8 bases, with 7 bases separating them. Per the germline V gene, CDR1 is ENHRY and CDR2 is SYGVKD. The CDR3 has 12 amino acids. CDR3: CAISESGREAFF. The CDR3 DNA reads as TGTGCCATCAGTGAGTCGGGACGGGAAGCTTTCTTT.

This clonotype has ten or more counts. The CDR3: CSATGLAGLEETQYF. CDR3 nucleotides: TGCAGTGCTACGGGACTAGCGGGTTTGGAGGAGACCCAGTACTTC. This chain connects TRBV20-1 to TRBJ2-5; 12 bases fit TRBD2. J was trimmed by 5 bases and V by 4 bases; bases with no gene match: 8. This CDR3 spans 15 amino acids. Germline V gene data show CDR1 as DFQATT and CDR2 as SNEGSKA (reference sequence).

This clonotype was counted at least ten times. The genes are TRBV7-6 and TRBJ2-7; 8 positions match TRBD1. In germline, CDR1 is SGHVS, CDR2 FNYEAQ. After removal of 1 base from V and 6 bases from J, the junction contained 11 bases not matched to a gene. The CDR3 has 16 amino acids. CDR3 residues: CASSLDVPTGGREQYF. The DNA of the CDR3 is TGTGCCAGCAGCTTAGATGTTCCAACAGGGGGTCGCGAGCAGTACTTC.